The clone carrying this TCR beta chain is termed medium-sized (0.01 to 0.1%). In the study's own analysis: The authors estimated nucleated cell counts from reference gene primer amplification. Method: immunoSEQ multiplex PCR; TCRdb's copy keeps in-frame clones and lacks some. The V and J calls and clone size are taken from that table; D and trimming were inferred from the DNA. Found here are 30,000 to 35,000 clones, approximately 87% of them singletons; the top ten hold 9.5% to 13%. The V and J ends lost 5 bases and 5 bases respectively, with 12 bases between them. CDR1 and CDR2 (germline): LNHDA, SQIVND (reference sequence). CDR3 length equals 14 residues. This entry belongs to a study of blood T cell repertoires in COVID-19. As for the study in general: Samples came from the United States, Italy and Spain, spanning acute and convalescent COVID-19. The cDNA or gDNA used as material had been derived from T cells, B-cell-depleted T cells, or PBMCs.

This rearrangement joins TRBV19 to TRBJ2-2, with D tentatively TRBD2 (6 bases). The clonotype originates from a man older than 75 with active COVID-19. The specimen was peripheral blood. The chain's CDR3 is CASSSGRGTGELFF. The CDR3 DNA is TGTGCCAGTAGTTCCGGGAGAGGGACCGGGGAGCTGTTTTTT.